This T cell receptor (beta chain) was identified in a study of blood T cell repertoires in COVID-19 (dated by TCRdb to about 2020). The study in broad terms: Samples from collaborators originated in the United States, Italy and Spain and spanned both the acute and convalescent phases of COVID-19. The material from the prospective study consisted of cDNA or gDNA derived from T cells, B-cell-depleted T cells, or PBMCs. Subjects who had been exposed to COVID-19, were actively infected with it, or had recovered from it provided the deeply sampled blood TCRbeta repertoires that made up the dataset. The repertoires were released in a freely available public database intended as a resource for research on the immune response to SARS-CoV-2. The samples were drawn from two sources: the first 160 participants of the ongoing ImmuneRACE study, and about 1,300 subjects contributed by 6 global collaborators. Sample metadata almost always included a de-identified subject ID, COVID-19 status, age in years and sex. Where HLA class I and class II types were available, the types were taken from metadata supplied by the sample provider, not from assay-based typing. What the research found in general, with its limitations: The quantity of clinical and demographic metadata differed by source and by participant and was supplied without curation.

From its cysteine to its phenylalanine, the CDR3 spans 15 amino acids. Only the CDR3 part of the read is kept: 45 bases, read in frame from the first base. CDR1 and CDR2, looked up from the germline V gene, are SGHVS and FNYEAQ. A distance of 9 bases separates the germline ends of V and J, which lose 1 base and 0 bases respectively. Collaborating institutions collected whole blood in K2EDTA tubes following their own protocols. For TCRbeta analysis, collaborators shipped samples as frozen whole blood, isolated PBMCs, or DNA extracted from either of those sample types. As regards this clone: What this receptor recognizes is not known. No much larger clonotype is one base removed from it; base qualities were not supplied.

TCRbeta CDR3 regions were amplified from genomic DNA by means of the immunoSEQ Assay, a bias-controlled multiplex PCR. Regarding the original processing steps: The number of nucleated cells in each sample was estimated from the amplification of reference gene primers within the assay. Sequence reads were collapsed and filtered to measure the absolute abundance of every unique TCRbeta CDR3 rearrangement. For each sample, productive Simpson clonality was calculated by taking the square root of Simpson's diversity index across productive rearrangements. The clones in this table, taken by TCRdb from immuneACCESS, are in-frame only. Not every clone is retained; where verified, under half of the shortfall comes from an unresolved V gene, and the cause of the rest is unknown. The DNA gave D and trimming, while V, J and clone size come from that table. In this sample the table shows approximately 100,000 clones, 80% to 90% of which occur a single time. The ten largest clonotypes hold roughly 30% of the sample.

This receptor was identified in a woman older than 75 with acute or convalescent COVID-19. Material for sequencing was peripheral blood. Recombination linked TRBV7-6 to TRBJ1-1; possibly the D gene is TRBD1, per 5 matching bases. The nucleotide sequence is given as TGTGCCAGCAGCTTAGGACAGCACATGAACACTGAAGCTTTCTTT. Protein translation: CASSLGQHMNTEAFF.